The rows below give T cell receptor beta chains drawn from one sample of a study of CD8+ T cells in alopecia areata. Clones were read by immunoSEQ multiplex PCR, and TCRdb kept only the in-frame ones, dropping some. Of about 200,000 clones listed, 35% to 40% are singletons. Source: CD4+ T cells sorted from blood, taken between weeks 30 and 35, from a patient treated with tofacitinib. These receptors were collected from a human donor with alopecia areata. Each CDR3 is given with its conserved first and last residue. Fields, in order: V gene, clone size, D gene, J gene, CDR3 protein, CDR3 DNA. D genes are given only for firm matches. Clone size, where shown, is once, few, many, or a class for clones that have expanded.

TRBV29-1	.	.	TRBJ2-7	CSVRDLYEQYF	TGCAGCGTTCGGGACCTCTACGAGCAGTACTTC
TRBV7-9	few	.	TRBJ2-7	CASSPQEVSYEQYF	TGTGCCAGCAGCCCACAGGAGGTCTCCTACGAGCAGTACTTC
TRBV2	many	.	TRBJ2-1	CASSEGFRSYNEQFF	TGTGCCAGCAGTGAGGGGTTCCGCTCCTACAATGAGCAGTTCTTC
TRBV6-5	.	.	TRBJ1-2	CASSYSAGGHGYTF	TGTGCCAGCAGTTACTCGGCAGGTGGCCATGGCTACACCTTC
TRBV6-1	few	TRBD1	TRBJ2-4	CASNQGGAEYF	TGTGCCAGCAACCAAGGGGGCGCCGAGTACTTC
TRBV30	few	TRBD1	TRBJ1-2	CAWRGLGTGNNYGYTF	TGTGCCTGGAGGGGGCTTGGGACAGGAAATAACTATGGCTACACCTTC
TRBV29-1	few	TRBD1	TRBJ2-2	CSVGTGLGTGELFF	TGCAGCGTTGGGACAGGGTTGGGAACCGGGGAGCTGTTTTTT
TRBV7-9	.	.	TRBJ1-2	CASTLGRGQVGYTF	TGTGCCAGCACCCTCGGCAGGGGTCAAGTTGGCTACACCTTC
TRBV5-1	.	.	TRBJ2-1	CASSLVLVDEQFF	TGCGCCAGCAGCTTAGTCCTCGTGGATGAGCAGTTCTTC
TRBV11-2	few	.	TRBJ2-2	CASSRTNTGELFF	TGTGCCAGCAGCCGGACTAACACCGGGGAGCTGTTTTTT
TRBV18	.	.	TRBJ2-7	CASSPRRTGEQYF	TGTGCCAGCTCACCACGAAGAACAGGCGAGCAGTACTTC
TRBV5-1	.	TRBD2	TRBJ2-3	CASSDGTSGTTDTQYF	TGCGCCAGCAGCGATGGGACTAGCGGAACTACAGATACGCAGTATTTT
TRBV14	.	TRBD1	TRBJ1-1	CASSRTGRLYEREAFF	TGTGCCAGCAGCCGGACAGGGAGGCTGTATGAAAGAGAAGCTTTCTTT
TRBV23-1	.	.	TRBJ2-7	CASPSVYEQYF	TGCGCCAGCCCATCAGTCTACGAGCAGTACTTC
TRBV7-7	.	.	TRBJ1-1	CASSLTGNTEAFF	TGTGCCAGCAGCTTAACAGGGAACACTGAAGCTTTCTTT
TRBV6-1	few	TRBD1	TRBJ2-1	CASKMMTRGHNEQFF	TGTGCCAGCAAAATGATGACCAGGGGGCACAATGAGCAGTTCTTC
TRBV5-1	.	.	TRBJ1-4	CASSRSQVAYEKLFF	TGCGCCAGCAGCCGGTCACAGGTCGCATATGAAAAACTGTTTTTT
TRBV6-5	.	.	TRBJ2-1	CASRDTVGEQFF	TGTGCCAGCAGAGACACCGTAGGTGAGCAGTTCTTC
TRBV5-1	.	.	TRBJ1-4	CASSLDDTPWEKLFF	TGCGCCAGCAGCTTGGATGACACCCCTTGGGAAAAACTGTTTTTT
TRBV6-1	few	.	TRBJ1-6	CASSELYSPLHF	TGTGCCAGCAGTGAACTATATTCACCCCTCCACTTT
TRBV7-9	few	.	TRBJ2-7	CASSLGWGEQYF	TGTGCCAGCAGCTTAGGATGGGGCGAGCAGTACTTC
TRBV30	.	.	TRBJ2-1	CAWRDLGEQFF	TGTGCCTGGAGGGACCTCGGTGAGCAGTTCTTC
TRBV2	few	.	TRBJ2-1	CASEPDYNEQFF	TGTGCCAGCGAGCCCGACTACAATGAGCAGTTCTTC
TRBV29-1	.	.	TRBJ2-5	CSVRGLIQETQYF	TGCAGCGTTCGCGGACTTATCCAAGAGACCCAGTACTTC
TRBV2	.	.	TRBJ1-1	CASSLERRTEAFF	TGTGCCAGCAGTCTTGAGAGGCGCACTGAAGCTTTCTTT
TRBV30	.	TRBD1	TRBJ2-7	CAWIPGQGLLSYEQYF	TGTGCCTGGATTCCGGGACAGGGACTCCTCTCCTACGAGCAGTACTTC
TRBV30	.	.	TRBJ2-3	CAWSVGVSTDTQYF	TGTGCCTGGAGTGTGGGGGTTAGCACAGATACGCAGTATTTT